This TCR beta chain originates from a study of cytomegalovirus exposure and HLA in healthy donors. The sample holds a few counts of this clone. The CDR3 length is 15 residues. From germline, CDR1 is LNHDA and CDR2 SQIVND (reference sequence). V shed 9 bases and J 3 bases; nucleotides not matched to a gene: 5. This PCR relied on a set of 60 Vbeta primers and 13 Jbeta primers. The assay was immunoSEQ multiplex PCR, and TCRdb's table has in-frame clones only and misses some. The sample carries about 120,000 clones, more than 65% recorded once. The sequencing sample was made of PBMCs. V and J are TRBV19 and TRBJ2-2; 12 bases align to TRBD1. The clonotype comes from a man between 18 and 29 years old in good health and CMV-seropositive. CDR3 coding DNA: TGTGCCAGCCGGGACAGGGGGCGGGACACCGGGGAGCTGTTTTTT. Protein sequence: CASRDRGRDTGELFF.